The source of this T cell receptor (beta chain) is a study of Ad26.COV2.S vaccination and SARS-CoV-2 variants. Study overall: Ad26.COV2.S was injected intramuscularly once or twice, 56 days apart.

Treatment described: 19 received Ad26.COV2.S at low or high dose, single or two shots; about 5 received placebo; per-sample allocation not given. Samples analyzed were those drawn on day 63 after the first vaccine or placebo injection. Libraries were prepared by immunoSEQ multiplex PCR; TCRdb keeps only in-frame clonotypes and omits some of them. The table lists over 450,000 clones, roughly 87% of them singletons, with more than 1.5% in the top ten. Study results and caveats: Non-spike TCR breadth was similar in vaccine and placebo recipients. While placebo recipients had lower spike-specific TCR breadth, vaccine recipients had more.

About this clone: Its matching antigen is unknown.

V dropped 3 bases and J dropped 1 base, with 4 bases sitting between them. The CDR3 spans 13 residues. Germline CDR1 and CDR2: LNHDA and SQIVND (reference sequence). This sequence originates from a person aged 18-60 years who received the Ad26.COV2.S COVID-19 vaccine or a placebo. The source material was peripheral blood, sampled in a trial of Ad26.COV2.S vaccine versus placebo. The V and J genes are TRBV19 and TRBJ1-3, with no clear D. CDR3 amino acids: CASSIWSGNTIYF. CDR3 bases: TGTGCCAGTAGTATTTGGTCTGGAAACACCATATATTTT.